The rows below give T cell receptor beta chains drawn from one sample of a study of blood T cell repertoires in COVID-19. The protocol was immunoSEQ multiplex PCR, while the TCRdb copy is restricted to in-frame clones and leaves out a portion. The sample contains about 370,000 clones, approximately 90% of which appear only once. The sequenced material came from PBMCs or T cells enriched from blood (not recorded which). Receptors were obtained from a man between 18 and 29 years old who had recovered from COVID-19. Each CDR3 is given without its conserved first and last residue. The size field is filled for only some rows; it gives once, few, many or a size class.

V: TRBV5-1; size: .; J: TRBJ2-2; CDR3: ASSLAEAGELF
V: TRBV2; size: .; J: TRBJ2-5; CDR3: ASTLLGASGRKTQY
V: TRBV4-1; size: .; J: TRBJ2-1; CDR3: ASSPGAPYNEQF
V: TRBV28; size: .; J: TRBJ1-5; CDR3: ASSLPTERIYMDNQPQH
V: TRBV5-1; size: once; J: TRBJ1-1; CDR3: ASSLGGTHDAEAF
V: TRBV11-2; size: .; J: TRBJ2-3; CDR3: ASSLGGDPDTQY
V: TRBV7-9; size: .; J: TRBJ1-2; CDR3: ASSLQGNYGYT
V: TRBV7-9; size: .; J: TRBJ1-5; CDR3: ASSSYSTNQPQH
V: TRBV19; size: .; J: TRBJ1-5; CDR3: ASTPGDLRSNQPQH
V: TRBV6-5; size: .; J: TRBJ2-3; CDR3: ASHPHGTDTQY
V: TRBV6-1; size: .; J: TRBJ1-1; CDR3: ASSELQGTEAF
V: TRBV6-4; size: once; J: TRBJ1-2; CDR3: ASSEGQGYGYT
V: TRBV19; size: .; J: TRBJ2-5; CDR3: ASTLTSGSLETQY
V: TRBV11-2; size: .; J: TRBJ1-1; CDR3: ASSLQTGGLAEAF
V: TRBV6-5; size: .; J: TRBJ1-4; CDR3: ASSRTGSREKLF
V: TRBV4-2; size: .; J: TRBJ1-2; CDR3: ASSQGTAGNYGYT
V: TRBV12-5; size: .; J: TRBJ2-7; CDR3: ASAPGVSSYEQY
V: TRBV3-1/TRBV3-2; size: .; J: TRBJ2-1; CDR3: ASSPELRGAGGYNEQF